This record covers a single T cell receptor (beta chain). This clonotype was seen a single time. Its antigen specificity is not known. Within one base of it there is no much larger clone, and no base qualities were kept. One read alone is a weak basis. Peripheral blood CD8+ and CD4+ T cells from healthy donors, Susac syndrome patients and multiple sclerosis patients were profiled using high-throughput TCR beta sequencing. Healthy donors were age- and sex-matched controls. CD8+ TEMRA cells were enriched by FACS, while bulk CD8+ and CD4+ T cells were purified by magnetic negative isolation. Blood was drawn into EDTA tubes, processed within 24 hours, and PBMCs were isolated by density gradient centrifugation. PBMCs intended for TCR sequencing were cryopreserved in liquid nitrogen and thawed later in a water bath at 37 degrees C. The sorted or isolated CD4+, CD8+ and CD8+ TEMRA cells had a purity of 90% or higher.

The source of the sample is a study of CD8 T cells in Susac syndrome (dated by TCRdb to the late 2010s). With respect to the entire study: The study used repertoire sequencing to test whether antigen drove CD8+ T cell activation and differentiation in Susac syndrome.

RNA was extracted with the RNeasy kit and roughly 0.5 to 1 ug was reverse transcribed using random hexamers. The immunoSEQ multiplex PCR assay, covering 54 Vbeta and 13 Jbeta segments, was used to amplify TCR beta CDR3 regions. Bias from PCR amplification was corrected by using a synthetic template baseline for primer optimization and for computational correction. The source study handled its data this way. Reads were assigned to V, D and J genes according to IMGT and analyzed in immunoSEQ Analyzer, with only productive sequences retained. Clonality was computed as one minus Shannon entropy normalized by log2 of the number of productive unique sequences. For each patient and control, public and private clones were evaluated within the 100 most prevalent clones. A clone was defined as Susac-specific if it was absent from the healthy and MS cohorts, from some 1,100 published viral clones and from other ImmuneACCESS disease sequences. TCRdb reran the public reads through fastp at Q25 and MiXCR, keeping productive beta chains. Every entry covers one CDR3 protein and lists the most common genes and DNA from its rows. The V and J calls here are based on TCRdb, not the publication. This sample is represented by more than 120,000 distinct CDR3 sequences; approximately 93% of them were singletons. The ten biggest clones cover more than 0.065% of the sample.

The germline V gene sets CDR1 to WSHSY and CDR2 to SAAADI. Counted from cysteine to phenylalanine, this CDR3 has 14 amino acids. The sequence is cut down to CDR3 DNA, 42 bases in frame from base 1. The junction carries 12 bases between V and J, which are trimmed by 6 bases and 0 bases respectively. What the work shows at the level of the full study, not this receptor alone: The number of individuals in the TCR sequencing and HLA analysis was recognized as being relatively small.

Sequenced: CD4+ T cells from PBMCs. The V and J segments used are TRBV10-2 and TRBJ2-7, with TRBD2 as a weak D call on 6 bases. The sequence derives from a human donor in good health. The DNA sequence is TGCGCCAGCAGCCCTCGGGGGAACTCCTACGAGCAGTACTTC. It is translated as CASSPRGNSYEQYF.